The TCR beta chain under discussion was sequenced for a study of T-cell reconstitution after alpha-beta-depleted transplantation in children. The CDR3 sequence is 16 residues long. Trimming pared 5 bases from V and 5 bases from J, leaving 21 bases between. CDR1 SGHAT and CDR2 FQNNGV come from the germline V gene. Comment on this clonotype: This may come from a read error, since a much larger clone is one base off.

Preparation of the TCRbeta library used unique molecular identifiers. TCRdb processed the PCR reads anew with MiXCR; each CDR3 protein has one entry. The sample lists approximately 210,000 distinct CDR3 sequences, roughly 15% occurring once. The receptor's source is a human donor who donated a stem cell graft to a child with acute lymphoblastic leukemia. This material consisted of PBMCs from the stem cell graft donor, taken from the stem cell graft. The rearrangement links TRBV11-2 to TRBJ1-1; D gene uncertain. CDR3 bases: TGTGCCAGCAGCCGGATGCTCGGACTCAGGAAGACTGAAGCTTTCTTT. Encoded protein: CASSRMLGLRKTEAFF.